One sample yielded the 23 T cell receptor beta chains listed below, sequenced in a study of blood T cells in healthy people across ages. Through a sample-barcoded 5' primer and a J-beta primer mix, a second PCR was run for roughly 7 to 12 cycles. MiXCR, run by TCRdb on the 5' RACE reads, gives a single entry per CDR3 protein. The sample has about 830,000 distinct CDR3 sequences, 55% to 65% seen once; the top ten hold about 27%. The sequenced sample was blood. These TCRs come from a young man in good health.

The chain couples TRBV5-1 to TRBJ2-1, with a weak D call TRBD1 (6 bases). The CDR3 loop spans 16 amino acids. Germline values: CDR1 SGHRS, CDR2 YFSETQ. Between the trimmed V and J ends, which lost 1 base and 0 bases, there was a span of 11 bases. The CDR3 spells CASSLTGHLSYNEQFF. CDR3 sequence (DNA): TGCGCCAGCAGCTTGACGGGACATCTCTCCTACAATGAGCAGTTCTTC.

The chain carries TRBV7-3 and TRBJ2-1; 9 bases are shared with TRBD1. Germline V gene sequence: CDR1 SGHTA, CDR2 FQGTGA. With V trimmed by 5 bases and J by 8 bases, 10 bases remained unmatched. The CDR3 is 15 amino acids. The CDR3 DNA is TGTGCCAGCAGCCCCACTACAGGGGGCGGGGATGAGCAGTTCTTC. This sequence encodes CASSPTTGGGDEQFF.

The CDR3 here is CASSLPRQGTWNQPQHF. In DNA, the CDR3 is TGTGCCAGCAGTTTGCCCCGACAGGGAACATGGAATCAGCCCCAGCATTTT. J is TRBJ1-5 and V is TRBV28; 7 bases agree with TRBD1. Per the germline V gene, CDR1 is MDHEN and CDR2 is SYDVKM. The CDR3 loop spans 17 amino acids. Trimming took 3 bases from V and 4 from J; bases not matched to a gene: 12.

Only a few counts were recorded for this clonotype. The genes are TRBV7-9 and TRBJ1-2; possible D gene TRBD1, 5 bases. The germline gives CDR1 SEHNR, CDR2 FQNEAQ (reference sequence). The V and J ends lost 8 bases and 4 bases respectively, with 8 bases between them. The length of the CDR3 is 11 residues. The CDR3 DNA follows: TGTGCCAGCGGGGACGGCTATGGCTACACCTTC. Its translation is CASGDGYGYTF.

This clonotype showed up just once. In nucleotides, the CDR3 is TGTGCCACCAGTGCCAGGGGGATCGGGGAGCTGTTTTTT. Protein product: CATSARGIGELFF. V gene TRBV24-1 combines with J gene TRBJ2-2; 7 bases fit TRBD1. Trimming took 5 bases from V and 7 from J; bases not matched to a gene: 3. Germline V gene lookup returns CDR1 KGHDR and CDR2 SFDVKD. The CDR3 contains 13 residues.

The sample holds a few counts of this clonotype. The rearrangement links TRBV29-1 to TRBJ1-2; TRBD1 is a possible D gene (5 bases). Germline CDR1 is SQVTM and CDR2 is ANQGSEA. Trimming removed 8 bases from V and 4 bases from J, with 17 bases in between. This CDR3 is 13 amino acids long. The CDR3 protein is CSTGGVGAYGYTF. DNA of the CDR3: TGCAGCACCGGTGGGGTCGGGGCCTATGGCTACACCTTC.

This chain links TRBV12-3 or TRBV12-4 with TRBJ2-1; D is ambiguous. The V end lost 3 bases, the J end lost 6 bases, and 6 bases lay between the germline ends. This CDR3 is built from 12 residues. Here the CDR3 DNA reads TGTGCCAGCAGTTTTGATCTCAATGAGCAGTTCTTC. Translating gives CASSFDLNEQFF.

This sequence joins TRBV12-3 or TRBV12-4 and TRBJ2-5; D call uncertain. CDR3 size: 15 residues. The V end was cut by 3 bases, the J end by 2 bases, with 13 bases between. CDR3 sequence (DNA): TGTGCCAGCAGTTTTTCGTCCGGATTGCAAGAGACCCAGTACTTC. This encodes CASSFSSGLQETQYF.

V usage is TRBV4-3 and J usage is TRBJ1-2, with D possibly TRBD1 on 6 matching bases. The germline gives CDR1 LGHNA, CDR2 YSLEER. The CDR3 sequence is 15 residues long. Deletions cut 2 bases from V and 4 bases from J, with 14 bases between. The CDR3 sequence is CASSQTVDRAYGYTF. In DNA, the CDR3 is TGCGCCAGCAGCCAAACGGTGGACAGAGCCTATGGCTACACCTTC.

J is TRBJ2-7 and V is TRBV5-1; D is unresolved. This CDR3 has 15 residues. CDR1 and CDR2 from the germline V gene are SGHRS and YFSETQ. V was pared by 1 base and J by 2 bases, with 13 bases between. DNA of the CDR3: TGCGCCAGCAGCTTGTCTGGGGTGTTTGCCTACGAGCAGTACTTC. Its translation is CASSLSGVFAYEQYF.

This clonotype has just a few counts. This chain uses TRBV27 with TRBJ2-4; D might be TRBD1 or TRBD2, each matching 5 bases. The J call is in doubt because the DNA end fits TRBJ2-5 better. The CDR3 consists of 14 residues. Germline CDR1 reads MNHEY; CDR2 reads SMNVEV (reference sequence). CDR3 coding DNA: TGTGCCAGCAGTTTACTGAGGGGCCGGGAGACCCAGTACTTC. Translation: CASSLLRGRETQYF.

In this sample, this clonotype turned up a few times. The chain links TRBV6-6 to TRBJ2-3, with TRBD2 identical over 13 bases. The J segment lost 7 bases and the V segment lost 4 bases, leaving 8 bases of the junction unmatched. The CDR3 contains 16 residues. Germline CDR1 is MNHNY and CDR2 is SVGAGI (reference sequence). DNA of the CDR3: TGTGCCAGCAGTTCCTCCGGGACTAGCGGGGTCAATACGCAGTATTTT. Translating gives CASSSSGTSGVNTQYF.

The chain has TRBV29-1 and TRBJ1-2, with D unclear. Trimming left V 5 bases short and J 8 bases short, with 15 bases between. The V gene's germline CDR1 is SQVTM and CDR2 ANQGSEA. The CDR3 is 12 residues long. The CDR3 loop reads CSVPSTIVGYTF. CDR3 nucleotides: TGCAGCGTTCCTTCGACAATCGTCGGCTACACCTTC. Full variable domain (remainder filled in from reference TRBV29-1 and TRBJ1-2): SAVISQKPSRDICQRGTSLTIQCQVDSQVTMMFWYRQQPGQSLTLIATANQGSEATYESGFVIDKFPISRPNLTFSTLTVSNMSPEDSSIYLCSVPSTIVGYTFGSGTRLTVV.

The rearrangement joins TRBV29-1 to TRBJ2-3; D not certain. The length of the CDR3 is 13 residues. The germline V gene has CDR1 SQVTM and CDR2 ANQGSEA. The V end lost 3 bases, the J end lost 6 bases, and 13 bases lay between the germline ends. CDR3 sequence reads: CSVDGQDRDTQYF. Here the CDR3 DNA reads TGCAGCGTTGATGGGCAGGATCGGGATACGCAGTATTTT.

The rearrangement joins TRBV14 to TRBJ1-6; D perhaps matches TRBD1 (5 bases). The V end was cut by 0 bases, the J end by 9 bases, with 12 bases between. The CDR3 covers 15 residues. Germline CDR1 reads SGHDN; CDR2 reads FVKESK. The CDR3 DNA sequence: TGTGCCAGCAGCCAAGACGAAGGGGCGGGTTCACCCCTCCACTTT. This encodes CASSQDEGAGSPLHF.

The chain joins TRBV5-1 to TRBJ2-2; D is possibly TRBD1 or TRBD2 (5 bases each). The CDR3 runs to 15 residues. Per the germline V gene, CDR1 is SGHRS and CDR2 is YFSETQ. Trimming shortened V by 0 bases and J by 6 bases, and 12 bases separated the two germline ends. The CDR3 spells CASSLAAGRAGELFF. Here the CDR3 DNA reads TGCGCCAGCAGCTTGGCCGCAGGGCGGGCCGGGGAGCTGTTTTTT.

The chain has TRBV5-1 and TRBJ2-7; 9 positions match TRBD1. The CDR3 length is 14 residues. With V trimmed by 7 bases and J by 3 bases, 8 bases remained unmatched. Germline assignment: CDR1 SGHRS and CDR2 YFSETQ. The CDR3 reads CASGSDRGDYEQYF. The DNA of the CDR3 is TGCGCCAGCGGGTCCGACAGGGGGGACTACGAGCAGTACTTC. The complete variable domain, with remaining parts taken from reference TRBV5-1 and TRBJ2-7, reads KAGVTQTPRYLIKTRGQQVTLSCSPISGHRSVSWYQQTPGQGLQFLFEYFSETQRNKGNFPGRFSGRQFSNSRSEMNVSTLELGDSALYLCASGSDRGDYEQYFGPGTRLTVT.

The CDR3 bases are TGTGCCAGCAGCTTCGCCCGGGAGACCCAGTACTTC. This translates into CASSFARETQYF. V gene TRBV7-2 combines with J gene TRBJ2-5, with unresolved D. Germline CDR1 is SGHTA and CDR2 is FQGNSA. V was pared by 3 bases and J by 5 bases, with 7 bases between. This CDR3 is 12 amino acids long.

The gene calls are TRBV7-2 and TRBJ2-3; 15 nucleotides line up with TRBD2. Per germline, CDR1 SGHTA and CDR2 FQGNSA. The CDR3 is 20 residues long. V dropped 5 bases and J dropped 2; count of bases not matched to a gene: 14. In nucleotides, the CDR3 is TGTGCCAGCAGCCCCGGGACTAGCGGGGGGTTACCACTTCTCACAGATACGCAGTATTTT. Its protein is CASSPGTSGGLPLLTDTQYF.

This chain uses TRBV12-3 or TRBV12-4 with TRBJ2-5, with 10 bases lining up with TRBD2. V lost 5 bases and J lost 4; bases outside the gene matches: 10. This CDR3 has 16 amino acids. The CDR3 is CASSPQGLAVGETQYF. CDR3 nucleotides: TGTGCCAGCAGTCCCCAAGGACTAGCGGTCGGAGAGACCCAGTACTTC.

This chain uses TRBV9 with TRBJ1-4; 10 nucleotides match TRBD1. The V gene end was trimmed by 6 bases and the J gene end by 8 bases; junction bases not matched to a gene: 10. This CDR3 comprises 15 residues. The germline V gene has CDR1 SGDLS and CDR2 YYNGEE. The CDR3 coding sequence is TGTGCCAGCAACGAGGGGGGACAGGGGTACGAAAAACTGTTTTTT. It codes for CASNEGGQGYEKLFF.

The chain carries TRBV6-2 or TRBV6-3 and TRBJ2-5, with no clear D. Germline V CDR1 and CDR2: MNHEY, SVGEGT. Trimming removed 5 bases from V and 9 bases from J, with 19 bases in between. This CDR3 has 14 residues. CDR3 sequence (DNA): TGTGCCAGCAGTCCGCGGACCTCCTGGGCGGCCCAGTACTTC. It is translated as CASSPRTSWAAQYF.

This clonotype was counted between two and nine times. The genes are TRBV20-1 and TRBJ2-5, with 13 bases aligning to TRBD2. The trim removed 5 bases at V and 5 bases at J, leaving 5 bases unmatched. The length of the CDR3 is 14 residues. Germline V gives CDR1 DFQATT, CDR2 SNEGSKA (reference sequence). CDR3 amino acids: CSAETSGGTETQYF. DNA of the CDR3: TGCAGTGCTGAGACTAGCGGGGGGACGGAGACCCAGTACTTC.